This is a list of T cell receptor beta chains from one sample in a study of PD-1 blockade in classical Hodgkin lymphoma. Libraries were prepared by immunoSEQ multiplex PCR; TCRdb keeps only in-frame clonotypes and omits some of them. The sample records around 40,000 clones, about 71% being singletons. Material: peripheral blood mononuclear cells (PBMCs), obtained at baseline. The origin of the receptors is a human donor with classical Hodgkin lymphoma. CDR3s include the opening cysteine and the closing phenylalanine or tryptophan. Fields, in order: D gene, clone size, J gene, V gene, CDR3 protein, CDR3 DNA. A D gene is named only where the DNA matches it firmly. Clone size is shown for a subset of rows, as once, few, many or a class of expanded clone.

D gene: TRBD1; clone size: -; J gene: TRBJ1-3; V gene: TRBV6-5; CDR3 protein: CASGQGGAVGNTIYF; CDR3 DNA: TGTGCCAGCGGTCAGGGGGGAGCGGTTGGAAACACCATATATTTT
D gene: -; clone size: -; J gene: TRBJ1-4; V gene: TRBV25-1; CDR3 protein: CASSEGLVSVF; CDR3 DNA: TGTGCCAGCAGTGAGGGGTTGGTCTCGGTTTTT
D gene: TRBD2; clone size: -; J gene: TRBJ2-5; V gene: TRBV2; CDR3 protein: CASSGPSGSGKTQYF; CDR3 DNA: TGTGCCAGCAGTGGGCCTAGCGGGAGTGGAAAGACCCAGTACTTC
D gene: -; clone size: few; J gene: TRBJ1-2; V gene: TRBV7-9; CDR3 protein: CASSSPPGANYGYTF; CDR3 DNA: TGTGCCAGCAGCTCACCTCCGGGTGCAAACTATGGCTACACCTTC
D gene: TRBD2; clone size: -; J gene: TRBJ2-3; V gene: TRBV11-2; CDR3 protein: CASSVRLAGDFDTQYF; CDR3 DNA: TGTGCCAGCAGCGTTCGACTAGCGGGAGATTTTGATACGCAGTATTTT
D gene: -; clone size: -; J gene: TRBJ1-1; V gene: TRBV6-5; CDR3 protein: CASSYALDGRNTEAFF; CDR3 DNA: TGTGCCAGCAGTTACGCCCTTGACGGTAGGAACACTGAAGCTTTCTTT
D gene: -; clone size: few; J gene: TRBJ2-7; V gene: TRBV4-2; CDR3 protein: CASSQGEGSVYEQYF; CDR3 DNA: TGTGCCAGCAGCCAAGGTGAAGGGAGTGTCTACGAGCAGTACTTC
D gene: TRBD2; clone size: -; J gene: TRBJ2-2; V gene: TRBV19; CDR3 protein: CASSRGGSGELFF; CDR3 DNA: TGTGCCAGTAGTAGGGGGGGATCCGGGGAGCTGTTTTTT
D gene: -; clone size: -; J gene: TRBJ2-1; V gene: TRBV12-5; CDR3 protein: CASGLDVGRDEQFF; CDR3 DNA: TGTGCTAGTGGTTTGGACGTCGGACGGGATGAGCAGTTCTTC
D gene: TRBD1; clone size: -; J gene: TRBJ1-4; V gene: TRBV28; CDR3 protein: CASSLIGQGARKLFF; CDR3 DNA: TGTGCCAGCAGTCTCATCGGACAGGGGGCGAGAAAACTGTTTTTT
D gene: -; clone size: -; J gene: TRBJ1-5; V gene: TRBV5-1; CDR3 protein: CASSLESPNQPQHF; CDR3 DNA: TGCGCCAGCAGCTTGGAGTCACCGAATCAGCCCCAGCATTTT
D gene: TRBD1; clone size: -; J gene: TRBJ2-2; V gene: TRBV4-3; CDR3 protein: CASSLDRGATGELFF; CDR3 DNA: TGCGCCAGCAGCCTCGACAGGGGTGCCACCGGGGAGCTGTTTTTT
D gene: -; clone size: -; J gene: TRBJ2-3; V gene: TRBV5-6; CDR3 protein: CASSSGSDTQYF; CDR3 DNA: TGTGCCAGCAGCTCAGGGTCAGATACGCAGTATTTT
D gene: -; clone size: few; J gene: TRBJ2-7; V gene: TRBV10-2; CDR3 protein: CASSLQVTHEQYF; CDR3 DNA: TGCGCCAGCAGCCTACAGGTTACCCACGAGCAGTACTTC
D gene: TRBD2; clone size: once; J gene: TRBJ2-5; V gene: TRBV4-2; CDR3 protein: CASSQAGGSQETQYF; CDR3 DNA: TGTGCCAGCAGCCAAGCGGGAGGGAGCCAAGAGACCCAGTACTTC
D gene: -; clone size: -; J gene: TRBJ1-2; V gene: TRBV28; CDR3 protein: CASSLYRAYGYTF; CDR3 DNA: TGTGCCAGCAGTTTATACAGGGCATATGGCTACACCTTC
D gene: -; clone size: -; J gene: TRBJ1-1; V gene: TRBV28; CDR3 protein: CASSPGALNTEAFF; CDR3 DNA: TGTGCCAGCAGTCCGGGGGCATTGAACACTGAAGCTTTCTTT
D gene: -; clone size: -; J gene: TRBJ2-5; V gene: TRBV21-1; CDR3 protein: CASREWIKGTQYF; CDR3 DNA: TGTGCCAGCCGAGAGTGGATTAAAGGGACCCAGTACTTC
D gene: -; clone size: -; J gene: TRBJ1-1; V gene: TRBV18; CDR3 protein: CASSPQGPNTEAFF; CDR3 DNA: TGTGCCAGCTCACCACAGGGCCCGAACACTGAAGCTTTCTTT
D gene: TRBD2; clone size: -; J gene: TRBJ2-7; V gene: TRBV25-1; CDR3 protein: CASSQVAGGPVEQYF; CDR3 DNA: TGTGCCAGCAGCCAGGTAGCGGGGGGGCCGGTCGAGCAGTACTTC
D gene: -; clone size: -; J gene: TRBJ2-5; V gene: TRBV5-1; CDR3 protein: CASSPWQGVGETQYF; CDR3 DNA: TGCGCCAGCAGCCCCTGGCAGGGTGTCGGAGAGACCCAGTACTTC
D gene: TRBD1; clone size: -; J gene: TRBJ2-7; V gene: TRBV28; CDR3 protein: CASSLYGQGIYEQYF; CDR3 DNA: TGTGCCAGCAGTTTATACGGACAGGGGATCTACGAGCAGTACTTC
D gene: -; clone size: -; J gene: TRBJ1-5; V gene: TRBV5-6; CDR3 protein: CASSLGGYSNQPQHF; CDR3 DNA: TGTGCCAGCAGCTTGGGCGGGTATAGCAATCAGCCCCAGCATTTT
D gene: -; clone size: -; J gene: TRBJ2-3; V gene: TRBV14; CDR3 protein: CASSPLGEGGRTDTQYF; CDR3 DNA: TGTGCCAGCAGCCCCCTGGGCGAGGGGGGACGCACAGATACGCAGTATTTT
D gene: -; clone size: few; J gene: TRBJ1-5; V gene: TRBV6-6; CDR3 protein: CASFRGGDQPQHF; CDR3 DNA: TGTGCCAGCTTCAGGGGAGGGGATCAGCCCCAGCATTTT
D gene: -; clone size: few; J gene: TRBJ1-1; V gene: TRBV7-9; CDR3 protein: CASSLTDRAFF; CDR3 DNA: TGTGCCAGCAGCCTGACAGATCGAGCTTTCTTT
D gene: -; clone size: once; J gene: TRBJ1-5; V gene: TRBV19; CDR3 protein: CASSISPDANQPQHF; CDR3 DNA: TGTGCCAGTAGTATTTCCCCGGACGCCAATCAGCCCCAGCATTTT
D gene: -; clone size: -; J gene: TRBJ2-4; V gene: TRBV6-5; CDR3 protein: CASSYSLWGDKNIQYF; CDR3 DNA: TGTGCCAGCAGTTACTCCCTTTGGGGCGATAAAAACATTCAGTACTTC
D gene: -; clone size: -; J gene: TRBJ2-1; V gene: TRBV19; CDR3 protein: CASSSTVYNEQFF; CDR3 DNA: TGTGCCAGTAGTTCGACAGTGTACAATGAGCAGTTCTTC
D gene: -; clone size: -; J gene: TRBJ1-4; V gene: TRBV28; CDR3 protein: CASNLGQTWSANEKLFF; CDR3 DNA: TGTGCCAGCAACTTAGGGCAGACATGGTCGGCTAATGAAAAACTGTTTTTT
D gene: -; clone size: -; J gene: TRBJ2-7; V gene: TRBV7-2; CDR3 protein: CASSGGPRYEQYF; CDR3 DNA: TGTGCCAGCAGTGGGGGACCGAGGTACGAGCAGTACTTC
D gene: -; clone size: few; J gene: TRBJ2-7; V gene: TRBV7-9; CDR3 protein: CASSRGVPAGSSYEQYF; CDR3 DNA: TGTGCCAGCAGCAGAGGAGTTCCAGCGGGTAGCTCCTACGAGCAGTACTTC
D gene: -; clone size: -; J gene: TRBJ2-5; V gene: TRBV7-6; CDR3 protein: CASTLEGTQYF; CDR3 DNA: TGTGCCAGCACCCTCGAAGGAACCCAGTACTTC
D gene: -; clone size: -; J gene: TRBJ2-5; V gene: TRBV29-1; CDR3 protein: CSVETYRDSMYQETQYF; CDR3 DNA: TGCAGCGTTGAAACGTACCGGGACTCCATGTACCAAGAGACCCAGTACTTC
D gene: TRBD1; clone size: -; J gene: TRBJ2-2; V gene: TRBV7-3; CDR3 protein: CASSARDRSFANTGELFF; CDR3 DNA: TGTGCCAGCAGCGCCCGGGACAGGTCATTCGCGAACACCGGGGAGCTGTTTTTT
D gene: -; clone size: few; J gene: TRBJ2-7; V gene: TRBV2; CDR3 protein: CASSEGYEQYF; CDR3 DNA: TGTGCCAGCAGTGAGGGCTACGAGCAGTACTTC
D gene: -; clone size: -; J gene: TRBJ2-1; V gene: TRBV7-7; CDR3 protein: CASSLRDNHNEQFF; CDR3 DNA: TGTGCCAGCAGCCTTCGGGACAATCACAATGAGCAGTTCTTC
D gene: TRBD1; clone size: -; J gene: TRBJ2-3; V gene: TRBV18; CDR3 protein: CASSSSGTGGLDTQYF; CDR3 DNA: TGTGCCAGCTCATCCTCAGGGACAGGGGGTTTGGATACGCAGTATTTT
D gene: TRBD1; clone size: -; J gene: TRBJ1-1; V gene: TRBV5-4; CDR3 protein: CASSRRTGTEAFF; CDR3 DNA: TGTGCCAGCAGCCGAAGGACAGGTACTGAAGCTTTCTTT
D gene: -; clone size: -; J gene: TRBJ1-1; V gene: TRBV10-3; CDR3 protein: CAISEEVRGRDTEAFF; CDR3 DNA: TGTGCCATCAGTGAGGAGGTTCGGGGGCGCGACACTGAAGCTTTCTTT
D gene: -; clone size: -; J gene: TRBJ2-7; V gene: TRBV29-1; CDR3 protein: CSVVLGVGAYEQYF; CDR3 DNA: TGCAGCGTTGTCCTCGGGGTAGGGGCCTACGAGCAGTACTTC
D gene: -; clone size: once; J gene: TRBJ2-5; V gene: TRBV28; CDR3 protein: CASSLKPGRETQYF; CDR3 DNA: TGTGCCAGCAGTTTAAAACCGGGGAGGGAGACCCAGTACTTC
D gene: TRBD1; clone size: few; J gene: TRBJ1-1; V gene: TRBV4-1; CDR3 protein: CASSQGQLNTEAFF; CDR3 DNA: TGCGCCAGCAGCCAGGGACAGTTGAACACTGAAGCTTTCTTT
D gene: TRBD2; clone size: -; J gene: TRBJ2-1; V gene: TRBV6-4; CDR3 protein: CASRGRTSGSDEQFF; CDR3 DNA: TGTGCCAGCAGGGGCCGGACTAGCGGGTCCGATGAGCAGTTCTTC
D gene: TRBD2; clone size: -; J gene: TRBJ2-7; V gene: TRBV6-1; CDR3 protein: CASTPREGGYEQYF; CDR3 DNA: TGTGCCAGTACACCACGGGAGGGCGGCTACGAGCAGTACTTC
D gene: TRBD2; clone size: -; J gene: TRBJ2-1; V gene: TRBV7-3; CDR3 protein: CASSPGRLAGINEQFF; CDR3 DNA: TGTGCCAGCAGCCCAGGGCGGCTAGCGGGGATCAATGAGCAGTTCTTC
D gene: -; clone size: few; J gene: TRBJ1-1; V gene: TRBV5-1; CDR3 protein: CASSLGPGGVTEAFF; CDR3 DNA: TGCGCCAGCAGCTTGGGTCCCGGGGGGGTCACTGAAGCTTTCTTT
D gene: -; clone size: -; J gene: TRBJ2-2; V gene: TRBV5-8; CDR3 protein: CASRPADRGTGELFF; CDR3 DNA: TGTGCCAGCAGGCCGGCGGACCGGGGCACCGGGGAGCTGTTTTTT
D gene: TRBD1; clone size: -; J gene: TRBJ2-2; V gene: TRBV27; CDR3 protein: CASSGTGGAGELFF; CDR3 DNA: TGTGCCAGCAGTGGAACAGGGGGCGCCGGGGAGCTGTTTTTT
D gene: -; clone size: -; J gene: TRBJ2-7; V gene: TRBV7-2; CDR3 protein: CASSLALYEQYF; CDR3 DNA: TGTGCCAGCAGCTTAGCCCTATACGAGCAGTACTTC